A single sample is the source of the 18 T cell receptor beta chains below, sequenced in a study of T cell responses to AZD1222 COVID-19 vaccine. This table comes from immunoSEQ multiplex PCR, and its TCRdb copy is limited to in-frame clones, with some not included. The sample yields over 110,000 clones, roughly 93% seen once. The starting material was peripheral blood, obtained 28 days after the second AZD1222 dose. These receptor sequences come from an adult who received the AZD1222 COVID-19 vaccine.

CDR3 region: CAWSLRWTAYEAGNTIYF. The CDR3 nucleotides read TGTGCCTGGAGTCTACGGTGGACAGCCTACGAGGCTGGAAACACCATATATTTT. This chain uses TRBV30 with TRBJ1-3; tentative D call: TRBD1 (6 bases). CDR3 length: 18 amino acids. V lost 2 bases to trimming and J lost 2 bases, with 22 bases between them. From germline, CDR1 is GTSNPN and CDR2 SVGIG (reference sequence).

This chain joins TRBV5-6 and TRBJ1-1; no definite D call. CDR1 is SGHDT, CDR2 YYEEEE, per germline. V was trimmed by 2 bases and J by 1 base, leaving 6 bases between them. This CDR3 region has 13 residues. CDR3 sequence: CASSLKGNTEAFF. The CDR3 nucleotides are TGTGCCAGCAGCTTAAAAGGGAACACTGAAGCTTTCTTT.

The chain has TRBV14 and TRBJ1-6; D possibly corresponds to TRBD1 (6 bases). This CDR3 has 13 residues. V dropped 4 bases and J dropped 7 bases, with 8 bases sitting between them. Germline-derived CDR1 and CDR2 are SGHDN and FVKESK. The CDR3 here is CASSLTGNSPLHF. CDR3 in DNA: TGTGCCAGCAGCCTCACAGGGAATTCACCCCTCCACTTT.

This chain links TRBV6-5 with TRBJ1-5; D gene unclear. Germline-derived CDR1 and CDR2 are MNHEY and SVGAGI. The V gene lost 0 bases and the J gene lost 0 bases, with 6 bases spanning the gap. The CDR3 is 15 residues long. CDR3 residues: CASSYSGNSNQPQHF. For the CDR3, the DNA is TGTGCCAGCAGTTACTCTGGGAATAGCAATCAGCCCCAGCATTTT.

The chain uses TRBV5-1 and TRBJ1-2; D is ambiguous. V was cut by 0 bases and J by 4 bases, with 10 bases left in between. The germline V gene has CDR1 SGHRS and CDR2 YFSETQ. The CDR3 spans 14 residues. In DNA, the CDR3 is TGCGCCAGCAGCTTGGATGGGGAAAGCTATGGCTACACCTTC. Translated: CASSLDGESYGYTF.

About this clone: Without the conserved terminal phenylalanine or tryptophan, this CDR3 likely stems from a read error. It is unclear where the CDR3 begins or ends on the DNA, so no DNA is shown, and the CDR3 is as TCRdb lists it. The chain employs TRBV30 and TRBJ2-7; the table's D call of TRBD1 was not tested on the DNA. Per germline, CDR1 GTSNPN and CDR2 SVGIG (reference sequence). Both ends counted, the CDR3 spans 11 residues. CDR3 amino acids: CAWSMGRGISI.

CDR3 nucleotides: TGTGCCAGCAGCCCTGGGACTAGCGGGAGTTTAGATACGCAGTATTTT. This sequence encodes CASSPGTSGSLDTQYF. The V and J genes are TRBV5-8 and TRBJ2-3, with 14 bases lining up with TRBD2. The CDR3 is made up of 16 amino acids. Germline CDR1 and CDR2: SGHTS and YDEGEE. V gave up 4 bases and J gave up 5 bases; unmatched junction bases: 6.

The genes are TRBV4-1 and TRBJ1-1, with D possibly TRBD1 on 6 matching bases. Germline CDR1 and CDR2: MGHRA and YSYEKL. V lost 4 bases and J 4 bases, leaving 13 bases between the germline ends. There are 14 residues in the CDR3. The DNA of the CDR3 is TGCGCCAGCAGCCCCTATTACAGGGCCACTGAAGCTTTCTTT. It specifies CASSPYYRATEAFF.

The V call is TRBV29-1, the J call TRBJ2-7; TRBD1 matches 12 bases. The length of the CDR3 is 16 residues. V dropped 1 base and J dropped 1; count of bases not matched to a gene: 5. Germline V gene sequence: CDR1 SQVTM, CDR2 ANQGSEA. The CDR3 DNA is TGCAGCGTTGAAGGAGGGACAGGGGGCCCATCCTACGAGCAGTACTTC. Protein: CSVEGGTGGPSYEQYF.

V gene TRBV7-9 combines with J gene TRBJ2-7; the D gene could be TRBD1 or TRBD2 (5 bases each). Germline CDR1 is SEHNR and CDR2 is FQNEAQ (reference sequence). The CDR3 runs to 13 residues. Trimming pared 5 bases from V and 6 bases from J, leaving 14 bases between. The CDR3: CASSLGELREQYF. In DNA form, the CDR3 reads TGTGCCAGCAGCCTAGGGGAGCTTCGCGAGCAGTACTTC.

The chain is built from TRBV7-2 and TRBJ1-2; 10 nucleotides match TRBD1. The CDR3 spans 15 residues. Germline values: CDR1 SGHTA, CDR2 FQGNSA. V shed 4 bases, J shed 7 bases, and the junction held 9 bases outside the gene matches. The CDR3 coding sequence is TGTGCCAGCAGCTACGCTTTGACAGGGGGCGGTGGCTACACCTTC. The encoded protein is CASSYALTGGGGYTF.

This clone was detected ten times or more. The rearrangement links TRBV6-1 to TRBJ1-5; no clear D. The CDR3 extends over 13 amino acids. V lost 2 bases and J 7 bases, leaving 9 bases between the germline ends. Germline V gene data show CDR1 as MNHNS and CDR2 as SASEGT. The CDR3 here is CASSESGEQPQHF. The CDR3 DNA follows: TGTGCCAGCAGTGAATCTGGGGAACAGCCCCAGCATTTT.

This chain connects TRBV7-3 to TRBJ1-3; possible D gene TRBD1, 6 bases. CDR1 is SGHTA and CDR2 is FQGTGA in the germline V gene. The length of the CDR3 is 12 residues. The germline V and J ends were trimmed by 5 bases and 7 bases, with 9 bases remaining between them. The CDR3 region has the DNA TGTGCCAGCAGCCCGGACAGCAACACCATATATTTT. Amino acids: CASSPDSNTIYF.

The chain recombines TRBV12-2 with TRBJ2-3. TRBV12-2 is given as a pseudogene. The CDR3 length is 13 residues. CDR3 loop: CASRVQCPDTQYF. CDR3 sequence (DNA): TGTGCAAGTAGGGTTCAGTGTCCAGATACGCAGTATTTT.

J is TRBJ1-1 and V is TRBV2; 7 bases align to TRBD1. The J segment lost 5 bases and the V segment lost 6 bases, leaving 6 bases of the junction unmatched. There are 13 residues in the CDR3. Germline assignment: CDR1 SNHLY and CDR2 FYNNEI. CDR3 sequence (DNA): TGTGCCAGCAGGATACAGGGGCGGACTGAAGCTTTCTTT. Protein: CASRIQGRTEAFF.

This clone showed up just once. The rearrangement joins TRBV18 to TRBJ2-5; tentatively, D is TRBD1 (6 bases). Germline loops: CDR1 KGHSH, CDR2 LQKENI. Trimming took 1 base from V and 5 from J, leaving 17 bases between them. This CDR3 comprises 16 residues. The CDR3 DNA sequence: TGTGCCAGCTCACCACGCCGGACAGTCCAGAGTGAGACCCAGTACTTC. Translation gives CASSPRRTVQSETQYF.

The chain carries TRBV9 and TRBJ1-2, with D possibly TRBD1 on 6 matching bases. Trimming stripped 0 bases from V and 4 bases from J, with 10 bases between. The CDR3 is 14 residues long. Germline V gene sequence: CDR1 SGDLS, CDR2 YYNGEE. CDR3 nucleotides: TGTGCCAGCAGCGTAGAGCCAGGGGCCTATGGCTACACCTTC. It specifies CASSVEPGAYGYTF. Full variable domain (outside the CDR3, taken from reference TRBV9 and TRBJ1-2): DSGVTQTPKHLITATGQRVTLRCSPRSGDLSVYWYQQSLDQGLQFLIQYYNGEERAKGNILERFSAQQFPDLHSELNLSSLELGDSALYFCASSVEPGAYGYTFGSGTRLTVV.

The chain joins TRBV29-1 to TRBJ2-2; tentative D call: TRBD2 (5 bases). From germline, CDR1 is SQVTM and CDR2 ANQGSEA. This CDR3 comprises 13 residues. V was trimmed by 2 bases and J by 4 bases, leaving 8 bases between them. This CDR3 is CSVETRGTGELFF. CDR3 nucleotide sequence: TGCAGCGTTGAAACTCGGGGCACCGGGGAGCTGTTTTTT.